This T cell receptor (beta chain) was recovered during a study of T-cell reconstitution after alpha-beta-depleted transplantation in children. Construction of the TCRbeta library involved unique molecular identifiers. TCRdb used MiXCR to reprocess the PCR reads, holding one entry per CDR3 protein. The repertoire includes approximately 420,000 distinct CDR3 sequences, approximately 10% of them detected once, and 5% to 6.5% sits in the top ten. A few counts support this clonotype. Germline V gives CDR1 DFQATT, CDR2 SNEGSKA (reference sequence). Trimming removed 5 bases at V and 1 base at J, with 14 bases between. The CDR3 length is 14 residues.

The sequences come from PBMCs from the stem cell graft donor, collected from the stem cell graft. The rearrangement links TRBV20-1 to TRBJ1-1; no clear D. This sequence was found in a human donor who donated a stem cell graft to a child with acute myeloid leukemia. Here the CDR3 DNA reads TGCAGTGCTGGCTTAGGATTGGCGAACACTGAAGCTTTCTTT. It is translated as CSAGLGLANTEAFF.